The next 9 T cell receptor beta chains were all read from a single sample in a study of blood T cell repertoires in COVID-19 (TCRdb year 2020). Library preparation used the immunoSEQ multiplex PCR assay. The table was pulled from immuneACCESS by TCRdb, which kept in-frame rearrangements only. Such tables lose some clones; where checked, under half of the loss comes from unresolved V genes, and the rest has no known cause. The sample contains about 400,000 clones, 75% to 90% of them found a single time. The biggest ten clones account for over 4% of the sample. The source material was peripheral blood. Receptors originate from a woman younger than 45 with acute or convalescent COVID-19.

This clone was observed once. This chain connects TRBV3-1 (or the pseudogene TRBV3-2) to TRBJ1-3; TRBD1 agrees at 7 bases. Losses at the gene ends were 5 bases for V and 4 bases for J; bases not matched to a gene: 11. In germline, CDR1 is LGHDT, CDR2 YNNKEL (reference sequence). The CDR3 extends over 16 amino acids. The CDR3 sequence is CASSRWMDRNGNTIYF. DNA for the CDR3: TGTGCCAGCAGCAGGTGGATGGACAGGAACGGAAACACCATATATTTT.

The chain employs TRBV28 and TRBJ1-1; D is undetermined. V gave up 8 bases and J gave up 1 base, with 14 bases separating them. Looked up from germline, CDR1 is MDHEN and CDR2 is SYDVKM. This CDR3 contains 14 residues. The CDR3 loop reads CASLTGGKNTEAFF. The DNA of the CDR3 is TGTGCCAGCTTGACCGGCGGGAAGAACACTGAAGCTTTCTTT.

The CDR3 reads CASSQFRQGPYEQYF. CDR3 coding DNA: TGCGCCAGCAGCCAATTTAGACAGGGCCCCTACGAGCAGTACTTC. V and J are TRBV4-1 and TRBJ2-7, with 7 bases fitting TRBD1. CDR3 length: 15 residues. Losses at the gene ends were 2 bases for V and 2 bases for J; bases not matched to a gene: 6. The germline V gene has CDR1 MGHRA and CDR2 YSYEKL.

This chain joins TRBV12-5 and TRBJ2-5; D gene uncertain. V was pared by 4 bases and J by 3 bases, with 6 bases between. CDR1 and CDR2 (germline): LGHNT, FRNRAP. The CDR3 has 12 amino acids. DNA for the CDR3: TGTGCTAGTGGTTCCCTTAAAGAGACCCAGTACTTC. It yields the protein CASGSLKETQYF.

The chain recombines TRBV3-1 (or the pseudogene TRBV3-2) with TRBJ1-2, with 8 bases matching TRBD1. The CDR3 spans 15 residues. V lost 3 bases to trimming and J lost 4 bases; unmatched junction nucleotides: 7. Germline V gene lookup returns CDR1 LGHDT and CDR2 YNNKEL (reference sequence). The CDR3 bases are TGTGCCAGCAGCCATAATGGACAGGGCTTCTATGGCTACACCTTC. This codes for CASSHNGQGFYGYTF.

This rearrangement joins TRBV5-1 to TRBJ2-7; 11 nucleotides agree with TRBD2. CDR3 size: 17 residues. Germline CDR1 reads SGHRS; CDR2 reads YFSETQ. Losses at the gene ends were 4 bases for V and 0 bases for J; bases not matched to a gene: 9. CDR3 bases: TGCGCCAGCAGCAAAGGAGGGACTAGCGGAAGCTCCTACGAGCAGTACTTC. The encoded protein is CASSKGGTSGSSYEQYF.

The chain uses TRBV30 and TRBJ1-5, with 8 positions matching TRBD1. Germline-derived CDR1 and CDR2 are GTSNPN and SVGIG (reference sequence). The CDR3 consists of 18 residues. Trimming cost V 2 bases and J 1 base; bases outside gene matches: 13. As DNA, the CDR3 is TGTGCCTGGAGTTATGAGACAGGGGACGTTTGGAGCAATCAGCCCCAGCATTTT. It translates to CAWSYETGDVWSNQPQHF.

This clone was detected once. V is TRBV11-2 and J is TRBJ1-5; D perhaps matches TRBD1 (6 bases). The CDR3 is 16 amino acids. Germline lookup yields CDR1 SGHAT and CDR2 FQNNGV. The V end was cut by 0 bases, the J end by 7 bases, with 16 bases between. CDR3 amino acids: CASSLDWGPRSQPQHF. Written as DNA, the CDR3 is TGTGCCAGCAGCTTAGATTGGGGGCCTCGTAGCCAGCCCCAGCATTTT.

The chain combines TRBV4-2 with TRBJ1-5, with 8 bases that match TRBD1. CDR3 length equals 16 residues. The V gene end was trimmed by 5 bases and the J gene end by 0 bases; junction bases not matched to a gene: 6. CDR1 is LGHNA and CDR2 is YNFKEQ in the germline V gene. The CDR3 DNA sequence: TGTGCCAGCAGCAGGGACAGGACATATAGCAATCAGCCCCAGCATTTT. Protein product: CASSRDRTYSNQPQHF.